The 10 T cell receptor beta chains given below trace back to one sample, sequenced in a study of blood T cell repertoires in COVID-19. Data came from immunoSEQ multiplex PCR; TCRdb stores just in-frame clones and leaves some out. The repertoire holds tens of thousands of clones, around 91% seen once, with roughly 2.5% in the top ten. The specimen sequenced was peripheral blood. The source is a man in his 70s with acute or convalescent COVID-19.

The V call is TRBV28, the J call TRBJ1-4; weak D call: TRBD1 (6 bases). From germline, CDR1 is MDHEN and CDR2 SYDVKM. The V end lost 6 bases, the J end lost 0 bases, and 17 bases lay between the germline ends. This CDR3 has 17 amino acids. CDR3 sequence: CASSRADRVATNEKLFF. The CDR3 nucleotides are TGTGCCAGCAGCCGAGCGGACAGAGTTGCAACTAATGAAAAACTGTTTTTT.

This chain's CDR3 is CSVEGSGRGGELFF. The CDR3 DNA sequence: TGCAGCGTTGAAGGTTCAGGGAGGGGCGGGGAGCTGTTTTTT. The chain is built from TRBV29-1 and TRBJ2-2, with TRBD2 matching 7 bases. The trim removed 1 base at V and 7 bases at J, leaving 6 bases unmatched. CDR3 size: 14 residues. CDR1 and CDR2 (germline): SQVTM, ANQGSEA.

This chain connects TRBV15 to TRBJ1-2; possible D gene TRBD1, 6 bases. The CDR3 has 15 amino acids. The germline gives CDR1 LNHNV, CDR2 YYDKDF (reference sequence). V lost 3 bases to trimming and J lost 9 bases, with 20 bases between them. This CDR3 reads CATSRDRLGASSYTF. In DNA form, the CDR3 reads TGTGCCACCAGCAGGGACCGACTGGGGGCTAGCAGCTACACCTTC.

The chain employs TRBV15 and TRBJ2-7, with D tentatively TRBD2 (5 bases). The germline V gene has CDR1 LNHNV and CDR2 YYDKDF (reference sequence). This CDR3 contains 15 residues. V lost 1 base to trimming and J lost 0 bases, with 10 bases between them. CDR3: CATSRALESSYEQYF. Written as DNA, the CDR3 is TGTGCCACCAGCAGAGCACTAGAAAGCTCCTACGAGCAGTACTTC.

This clone has just one count. V and J are TRBV18 and TRBJ2-1; D remains unclear. Trimming took 1 base from V and 4 from J, leaving 11 bases between them. Germline V gene sequence: CDR1 KGHSH, CDR2 LQKENI. CDR3 size: 15 residues. Here the CDR3 reads CASSPRADEYNEQFF. The CDR3 DNA reads TGTGCCAGCTCACCACGGGCAGACGAATACAATGAGCAGTTCTTC.

The chain uses TRBV7-2 and TRBJ1-6, with 12 bases identical to TRBD1. Germline V gene lookup returns CDR1 SGHTA and CDR2 FQGNSA. V lost 5 bases to trimming and J lost 9 bases; unmatched junction nucleotides: 5. The CDR3 runs to 15 residues. Here the CDR3 reads CASSTGTGGLSPLHF. In nucleotides, the CDR3 is TGTGCCAGCAGCACCGGGACAGGGGGCCTTTCACCCCTCCACTTT. The whole variable domain, remainder taken from reference TRBV7-2 and TRBJ1-6, is GAGVSQSPSNKVTEKGKDVELRCDPISGHTALYWYRQSLGQGLEFLIYFQGNSAPDKSGLPSDRFSAERTGGSVSTLTIQRTQQEDSAVYLCASSTGTGGLSPLHFGNGTRLTVT.

V usage is TRBV7-2 and J usage is TRBJ1-2; D gene uncertain. CDR3 size: 14 residues. Trimming removed 3 bases at V and 2 bases at J, with 10 bases between. Germline lookup yields CDR1 SGHTA and CDR2 FQGNSA. In DNA form, the CDR3 reads TGTGCCAGCAGCTTCACGCGGGAAAACTATGGCTACACCTTC. It specifies CASSFTRENYGYTF.

V is TRBV5-1 and J is TRBJ2-6, with D perhaps TRBD2 (6 bases). The CDR3 sequence is 15 residues long. Trimming shortened V by 3 bases and J by 1 base, and 8 bases separated the two germline ends. CDR1 is SGHRS and CDR2 is YFSETQ in the germline V gene. This CDR3 is CASSSEGSGANVLTF. In nucleotides, the CDR3 is TGCGCCAGCAGCTCGGAGGGTTCTGGGGCCAACGTCCTGACTTTC. The variable domain in full, completed from reference TRBV5-1 and TRBJ2-6, reads KAGVTQTPRYLIKTRGQQVTLSCSPISGHRSVSWYQQTPGQGLQFLFEYFSETQRNKGNFPGRFSGRQFSNSRSEMNVSTLELGDSALYLCASSSEGSGANVLTFGAGSRLTVL.

The gene calls are TRBV10-1 and TRBJ2-3; 7 positions match TRBD2. This CDR3 is 16 amino acids long. V trimming: 0 bases; J trimming: 2 bases; junction bases outside the gene matches: 5. Germline CDR1 WNHNN, CDR2 SYGVQD (reference sequence). The CDR3 spells CASSESSGPPTDTQYF. The CDR3, as DNA: TGCGCCAGCAGTGAGTCTAGCGGGCCACCCACAGATACGCAGTATTTT.

The V and J genes are TRBV29-1 and TRBJ2-1, with TRBD1 as a possible D gene (5 bases). Trimming stripped 6 bases from V and 3 bases from J, with 21 bases between. CDR1 and CDR2 from the germline V gene are SQVTM and ANQGSEA. The CDR3 contains 16 residues. The CDR3 nucleotides read TGCAGCGTGCCCGAAGGGGCCCACCTAAACTACAATGAGCAGTTCTTC. Translating it yields CSVPEGAHLNYNEQFF.